This TCR beta chain was identified during a study of PD-1 blockade in classical Hodgkin lymphoma. General study points: CD4+ TCR diversity rose significantly by C4D1, and CD8+ TCR diversity did not. Complete responders possessed baseline diversity comparable to newly diagnosed patients.

As regards this clone: Its antigen is not identified.

Germline V lookup: CDR1 LGHNA, CDR2 YNFKEQ. This CDR3 is 13 amino acids long. V shed 0 bases and J shed 5 bases, with 7 bases lying between them. Each and every patient relapsed after autologous stem cell transplantation, and patients got differing brentuximab vedotin exposure. TCRdb keeps only in-frame clones here, not all; method: immunoSEQ multiplex PCR. The sample consists of under 45,000 clones, 76% of them appearing once. The material sequenced was peripheral blood mononuclear cells (PBMCs), taken at baseline. The sequence was obtained from a human donor with classical Hodgkin lymphoma. This chain uses TRBV4-2 with TRBJ1-1, with unresolved D. This chain's CDR3 is CASSQDLSTEAFF. The CDR3 nucleotides read TGTGCCAGCAGCCAAGATCTGTCGACTGAAGCTTTCTTT.